What follows are 2 T cell receptor beta chains derived from one specimen sequenced in a study of T-cell reconstitution after alpha-beta-depleted transplantation in children. It was with unique molecular identifiers that the TCRbeta library was prepared. TCRdb ran MiXCR on the PCR reads and lists one entry per CDR3 protein. The repertoire has around 450,000 distinct CDR3 sequences, over 40% of them found once; the top ten carry 25% to 30%. Sequences were derived from PBMCs, sampled before TCRalphabeta/CD19-depleted stem cell transplant. The receptors were sampled from a girl aged 2 to 10 with aplastic anemia, due to receive a stem cell transplant.

The V gene is TRBV30, the J gene TRBJ1-5; TRBD1 aligns across 11 bases. V trimming: 1 base; J trimming: 7 bases; junction bases outside the gene matches: 3. This CDR3 region has 14 residues. Germline CDR1 is GTSNPN and CDR2 is SVGIG (reference sequence). The CDR3 sequence: CAWSAGTGGQPQHF. In nucleotides, the CDR3 is TGTGCCTGGAGTGCCGGGACAGGGGGGCAGCCCCAGCATTTT.

This clonotype was seen a handful of times. This rearrangement joins TRBV5-1 to TRBJ2-3; D might be TRBD2 (5 bases). The germline CDR1 and CDR2 sequences are SGHRS and YFSETQ. Trimming pared 2 bases from V and 2 bases from J, leaving 12 bases between. The CDR3 runs 15 residues. As DNA, the CDR3 is TGCGCCAGCAGCTTCCGGGAAGGGAACACAGATACGCAGTATTTT. Its protein is CASSFREGNTDTQYF.